This T cell receptor beta chain originates from a study of shared clonotypes between healthy human individuals. V was shortened by 3 bases and J by 5 bases, with 16 bases between the two germline ends. This CDR3 has 15 amino acids. Germline V gene data show CDR1 as LNHDA and CDR2 as SQIVND (reference sequence). Study processing details: Junction-only immunoSEQ sequences carried no quality scores, so filtering differed. Measured with immunoSEQ multiplex PCR; TCRdb has only the in-frame clones, and not every one. V, J and clone size reflect that table, while D and trimming were determined from the DNA. The sample includes more than 450,000 clones, approximately 79% of them seen just once. Concerning this clone itself: Its specificity is unknown.

Study-wide findings and caveats: The small donor group covered limited genetic and exposure diversity.

Sequencing used PBMCs. The J gene is TRBJ1-1, the V gene TRBV19; possibly TRBD1 for D (6 bases). This sequence originates from a woman between 40 and 55 years old in good health. Some clones in this sample may be carry-over from other donors' samples. The CDR3: CASSMRNREWTEAFF. CDR3 bases: TGTGCCAGTAGTATGCGAAACAGGGAGTGGACTGAAGCTTTCTTT.